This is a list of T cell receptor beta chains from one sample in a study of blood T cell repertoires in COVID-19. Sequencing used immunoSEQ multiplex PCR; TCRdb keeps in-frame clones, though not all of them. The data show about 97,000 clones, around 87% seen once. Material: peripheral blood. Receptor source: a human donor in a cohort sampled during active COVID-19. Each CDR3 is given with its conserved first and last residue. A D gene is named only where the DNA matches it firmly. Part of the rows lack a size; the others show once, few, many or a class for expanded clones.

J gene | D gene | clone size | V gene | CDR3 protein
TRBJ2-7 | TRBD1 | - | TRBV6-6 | CASNGQGWSSYEQYF
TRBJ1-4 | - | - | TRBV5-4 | CASSLPGGEGEKLFF
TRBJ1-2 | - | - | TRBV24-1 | CATSDFAGSGYTF
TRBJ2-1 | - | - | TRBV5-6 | CASSSPFRSSGGVYNEQFF
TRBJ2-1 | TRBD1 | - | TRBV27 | CASRVTGGNEQFF
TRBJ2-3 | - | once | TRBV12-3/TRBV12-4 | CASSLREITQYF
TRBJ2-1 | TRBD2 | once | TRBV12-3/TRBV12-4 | CASSPSGVQFF
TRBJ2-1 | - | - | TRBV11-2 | CASSLDKGGKFF
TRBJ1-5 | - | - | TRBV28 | CASSPTGDQPQHF
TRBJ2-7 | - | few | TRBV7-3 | CASSSDKSGYEQYF
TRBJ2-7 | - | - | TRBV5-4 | CASSLDITYEQYF
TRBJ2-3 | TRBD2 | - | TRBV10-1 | CASSESAGANPSTDTQYF
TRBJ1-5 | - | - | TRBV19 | CASSIVRNQPQHF
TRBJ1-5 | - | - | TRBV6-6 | CASRGDRNSNQPQHF
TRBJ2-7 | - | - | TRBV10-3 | CAISAGSGAGGDEQYF
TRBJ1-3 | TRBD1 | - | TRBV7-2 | CASSRTGAGSGNTIYF
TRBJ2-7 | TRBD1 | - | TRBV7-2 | CASSPRQGAYEQYF
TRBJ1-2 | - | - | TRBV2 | CATATRQYGYGYTF
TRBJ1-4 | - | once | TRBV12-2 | CASRSGPAGKQLKEKLFF
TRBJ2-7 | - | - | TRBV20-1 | CSASGSKEQYF
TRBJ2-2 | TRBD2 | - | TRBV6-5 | CATTTSENTGELFF
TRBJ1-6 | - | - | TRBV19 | CASTPNPDGDSPLHF
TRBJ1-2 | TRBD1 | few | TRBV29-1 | CSANRGVEGYTF
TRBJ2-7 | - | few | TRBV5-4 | CASGAAATRGYEQYF
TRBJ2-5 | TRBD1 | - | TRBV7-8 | CASSLADREKGETQYF
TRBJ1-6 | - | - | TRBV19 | CASGPAANPPSSPLHF
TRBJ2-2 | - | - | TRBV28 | CASSSGGLNTGELFF
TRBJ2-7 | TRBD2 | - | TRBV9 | CASSPRSGGFGEQYF
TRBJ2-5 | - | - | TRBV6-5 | CASSYLVGRETQYF
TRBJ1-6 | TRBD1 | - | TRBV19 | CASSIGDRFNSPLHF